The sequence of this T cell receptor beta chain was determined in a study of T-cell reconstitution after alpha-beta-depleted transplantation in children. Using unique molecular identifiers, the investigators prepared the TCRbeta library. MiXCR was run by TCRdb on the PCR reads, yielding one entry per CDR3 protein. The sample has roughly 350,000 distinct CDR3 sequences, about 9.3% seen once. CDR3 length: 14 residues. V was pared by 2 bases and J by 5 bases, with 13 bases between. Germline CDR1 SGDLS, CDR2 YYNGEE. The clonotype originates from a human donor who donated a stem cell graft to a child with acute lymphoblastic leukemia. The rearrangement uses TRBV9 and TRBJ1-2; unclear D gene. The starting material was PBMCs from the stem cell graft donor, obtained from the stem cell graft. The CDR3 loop reads CASSVVGFFYGYTF. DNA for the CDR3: TGTGCCAGCAGCGTCGTTGGATTTTTTTATGGCTACACCTTC.